This is a list of T cell receptor beta chains from one sample in a study of cytomegalovirus exposure and HLA in healthy donors. Profiled with immunoSEQ multiplex PCR; TCRdb holds only in-frame clones, not every one. The data show some 160,000 clones, roughly 80% seen once. Sample: PBMCs. The receptors shown here come from a man aged 50 or older in good health and CMV-seropositive. CDR3s include the opening cysteine and the closing phenylalanine or tryptophan. The D gene is left open where the match is weak. Clone size is shown for a subset of rows, as once, few, many or a class of expanded clone.

length: 16
J: TRBJ1-2
size: NA
V: TRBV4-2
D: NA
DNA: TGTGCCAGCAGCCAAGACCGTAACGGGGGGAGTTATGGCTACACCTTC
CDR3: CASSQDRNGGSYGYTF

length: 14
J: TRBJ1-1
size: NA
V: TRBV5-1
D: TRBD1
DNA: TGCGCCAGCAGCTTGGTGTCAGGGGGGACTGAAGCTTTCTTT
CDR3: CASSLVSGGTEAFF

length: 17
J: TRBJ2-1
size: NA
V: TRBV5-1
D: NA
DNA: TGCGCCAGCAGCCTTTTTGCGGGGCGGGGGCTTCGGGGTGAGCAGTTCTTC
CDR3: CASSLFAGRGLRGEQFF

length: 12
J: TRBJ2-1
size: NA
V: TRBV30
D: NA
DNA: TGTGCCTGGAGTGTACCGGGTGTAGTGCAGTTCTTC
CDR3: CAWSVPGVVQFF

length: 17
J: TRBJ2-2
size: NA
V: TRBV4-2
D: TRBD2
DNA: TGTGCCAGCAGCCAAGCCGGACTAGCGCTTAACACCGGGGAGCTGTTTTTT
CDR3: CASSQAGLALNTGELFF

length: 14
J: TRBJ2-5
size: few
V: TRBV6-1
D: TRBD2
DNA: TGTGCCAGCAGTGATGGGGGGGGACAAGAGACCCAGTACTTC
CDR3: CASSDGGGQETQYF

length: 13
J: TRBJ2-3
size: few
V: TRBV6-5
D: NA
DNA: TGTGCCAGCAGAACCCCGGCGGCGGGTACGCAGTATTTT
CDR3: CASRTPAAGTQYF

length: 13
J: TRBJ1-3
size: few
V: TRBV5-1
D: NA
DNA: TGCGCCAGCAGCTTCGGGTCCGGAAACACCATATATTTT
CDR3: CASSFGSGNTIYF

length: 13
J: TRBJ1-2
size: NA
V: TRBV7-9
D: TRBD1
DNA: TGTGCCAGCAGAGACAGGGGAGGCTATGGCTACACCTTC
CDR3: CASRDRGGYGYTF

length: 11
J: TRBJ1-2
size: NA
V: TRBV29-1
D: TRBD1
DNA: TGCAGCGTTCAACAGGGGGTTGGCTACACCTTC
CDR3: CSVQQGVGYTF

length: 13
J: TRBJ2-7
size: NA
V: TRBV7-3
D: TRBD2
DNA: TGTGCCAGCAGTCCCGGGGGGAACTACGAGCAGTACTTC
CDR3: CASSPGGNYEQYF

length: 13
J: TRBJ2-7
size: NA
V: TRBV13
D: NA
DNA: TGTGCCAGCAGCTCACCCGACAGCCACGAGCAGTACTTC
CDR3: CASSSPDSHEQYF

length: 14
J: TRBJ2-7
size: NA
V: TRBV7-7
D: TRBD1
DNA: TGTGCTAGCAGCCCCGGGACAGGGAACCACGAGCAGTACTTC
CDR3: CASSPGTGNHEQYF

length: 16
J: TRBJ2-1
size: few
V: TRBV18
D: TRBD1
DNA: TGTGCCAGCTCACCACCGATAGGGGGCCCCTACAATGAGCAGTTCTTC
CDR3: CASSPPIGGPYNEQFF

length: 16
J: TRBJ1-4
size: NA
V: TRBV28
D: NA
DNA: TGTGCCAGCAGTTTTGGGGGACGACCGGGAGAGGAAAAACTGTTTTTT
CDR3: CASSFGGRPGEEKLFF

length: 12
J: TRBJ2-1
size: few
V: TRBV18
D: NA
DNA: TGTGCCAGCTCTCAAGAGCACAATGAGCAGTTCTTC
CDR3: CASSQEHNEQFF

length: 20
J: TRBJ2-5
size: NA
V: TRBV28
D: TRBD2
DNA: TGTGCCAGCAGTATACCTCGTGGGCGCGGACCGGGACTACAATTAGGAGGCCAGTACTTC
CDR3: CASSIPRGRGPGLQLGGQYF